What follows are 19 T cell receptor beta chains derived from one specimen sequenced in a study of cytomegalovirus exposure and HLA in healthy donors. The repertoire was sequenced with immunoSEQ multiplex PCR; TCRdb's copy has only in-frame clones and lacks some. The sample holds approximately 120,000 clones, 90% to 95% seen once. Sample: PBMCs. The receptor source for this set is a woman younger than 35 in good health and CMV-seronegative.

The DNA for the CDR3 is TGTGCCAGCAGCTCCCTCTTGACAGGGTTCAATGAGCAGTTCTTC. Amino acids: CASSSLLTGFNEQFF. The rearrangement uses TRBV11-2 and TRBJ2-1, with 7 bases fitting TRBD1. The CDR3 loop spans 15 amino acids. With V trimmed by 4 bases and J by 6 bases, 9 bases remained unmatched. Germline CDR1 and CDR2: SGHAT and FQNNGV.

In DNA form, the CDR3 reads TGTGCCAGCAGCTCCACCCTGGGGTCAGGCGGGGCAGATACGCAGTATTTT. Residues: CASSSTLGSGGADTQYF. The chain links TRBV7-9 to TRBJ2-3; tentatively, D is TRBD2 (6 bases). V shed 4 bases and J shed 4 bases, with 21 bases lying between them. CDR1 SEHNR and CDR2 FQNEAQ come from the germline V gene (reference sequence). The CDR3 is 17 residues long.

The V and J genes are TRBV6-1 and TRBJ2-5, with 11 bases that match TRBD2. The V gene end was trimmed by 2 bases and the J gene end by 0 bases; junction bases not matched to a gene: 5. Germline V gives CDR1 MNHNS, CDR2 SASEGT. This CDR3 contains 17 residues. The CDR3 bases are TGTGCCAGCAGTGAACGGCCTAGCGGGAGGTACCAAGAGACCCAGTACTTC. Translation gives CASSERPSGRYQETQYF.

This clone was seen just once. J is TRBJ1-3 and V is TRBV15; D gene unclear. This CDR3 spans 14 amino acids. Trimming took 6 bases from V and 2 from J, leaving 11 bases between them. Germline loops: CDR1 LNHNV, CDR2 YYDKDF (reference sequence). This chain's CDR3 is CATSLREAGNTIYF. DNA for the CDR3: TGTGCCACCAGTCTGAGGGAGGCTGGAAACACCATATATTTT.

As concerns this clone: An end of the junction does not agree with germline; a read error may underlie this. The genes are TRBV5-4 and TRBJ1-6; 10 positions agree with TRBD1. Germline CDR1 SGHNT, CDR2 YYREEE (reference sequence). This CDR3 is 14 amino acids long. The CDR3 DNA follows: TGTGCCAGCAGTTTGGGACAGGGGACTTCACCCCTCCACTTT. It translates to CASSLGQGTSPLHF.

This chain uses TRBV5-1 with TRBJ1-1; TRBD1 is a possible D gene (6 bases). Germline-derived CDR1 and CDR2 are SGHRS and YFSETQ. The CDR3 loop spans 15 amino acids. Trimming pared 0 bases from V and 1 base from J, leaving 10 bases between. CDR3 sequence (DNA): TGCGCCAGCAGCTTGGGCGGGGGCCCGAACACTGAAGCTTTCTTT. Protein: CASSLGGGPNTEAFF.

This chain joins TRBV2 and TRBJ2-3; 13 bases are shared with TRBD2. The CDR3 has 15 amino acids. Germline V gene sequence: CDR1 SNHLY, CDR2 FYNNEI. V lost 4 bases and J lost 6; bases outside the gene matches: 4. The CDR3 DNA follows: TGTGCCAGCAGTGCCGGACTAGCGGGGGTGGATACGCAGTATTTT. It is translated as CASSAGLAGVDTQYF.

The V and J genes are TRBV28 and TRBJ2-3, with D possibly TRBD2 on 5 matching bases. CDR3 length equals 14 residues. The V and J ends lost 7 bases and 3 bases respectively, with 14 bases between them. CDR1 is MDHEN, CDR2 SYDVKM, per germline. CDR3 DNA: TGTGCCAGCAAAACCGCCTCGGGAACAGATACGCAGTATTTT. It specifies CASKTASGTDTQYF. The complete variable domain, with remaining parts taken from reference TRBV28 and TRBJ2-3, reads DVKVTQSSRYLVKRTGEKVFLECVQDMDHENMFWYRQDPGLGLRLIYFSYDVKMKEKGDIPEGYSVSREKKERFSLILESASTNQTSMYLCASKTASGTDTQYFGPGTRLTVL.

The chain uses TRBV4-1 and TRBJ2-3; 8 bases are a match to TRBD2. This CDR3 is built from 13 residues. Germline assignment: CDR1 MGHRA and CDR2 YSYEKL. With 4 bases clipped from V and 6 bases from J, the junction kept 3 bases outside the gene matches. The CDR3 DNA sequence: TGCGCCAGCAGCCCCCCGGGAGGGGATACGCAGTATTTT. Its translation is CASSPPGGDTQYF.

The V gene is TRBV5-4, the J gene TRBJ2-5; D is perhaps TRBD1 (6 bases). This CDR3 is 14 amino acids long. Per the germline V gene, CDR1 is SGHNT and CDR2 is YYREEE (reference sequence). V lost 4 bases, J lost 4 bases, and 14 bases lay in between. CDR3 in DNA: TGTGCCAGCAGCATAGACAGGTTGGGAGAGACCCAGTACTTC. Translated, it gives CASSIDRLGETQYF.

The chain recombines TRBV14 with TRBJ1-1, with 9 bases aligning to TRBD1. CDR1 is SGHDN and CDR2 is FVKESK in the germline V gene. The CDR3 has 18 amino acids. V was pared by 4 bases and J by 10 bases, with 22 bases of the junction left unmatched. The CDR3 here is CASSRTGTGMTPPFGAFF. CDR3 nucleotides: TGTGCCAGCAGCCGCACCGGGACAGGGATGACCCCCCCTTTTGGAGCTTTCTTT.

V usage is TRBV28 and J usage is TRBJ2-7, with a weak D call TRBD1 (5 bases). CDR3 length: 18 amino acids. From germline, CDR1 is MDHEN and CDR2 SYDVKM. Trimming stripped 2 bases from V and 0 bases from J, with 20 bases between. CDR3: CASSLPWKQENHSYEQYF. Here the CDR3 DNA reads TGTGCCAGCAGTTTACCGTGGAAACAGGAGAATCACTCCTACGAGCAGTACTTC.

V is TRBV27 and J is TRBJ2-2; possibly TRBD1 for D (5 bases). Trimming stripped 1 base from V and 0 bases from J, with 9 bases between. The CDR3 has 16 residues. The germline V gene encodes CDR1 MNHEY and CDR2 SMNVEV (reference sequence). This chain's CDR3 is CASSLYQGTNTGELFF. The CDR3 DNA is TGTGCCAGCAGTTTATACCAGGGAACGAACACCGGGGAGCTGTTTTTT.

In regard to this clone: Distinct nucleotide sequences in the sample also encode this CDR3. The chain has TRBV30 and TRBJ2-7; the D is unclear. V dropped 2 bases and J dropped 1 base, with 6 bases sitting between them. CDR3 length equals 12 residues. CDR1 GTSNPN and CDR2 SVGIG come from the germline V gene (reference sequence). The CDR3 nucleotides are TGTGCCTGGAGTCCCGGGTCCTACGAGCAGTACTTC. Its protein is CAWSPGSYEQYF.

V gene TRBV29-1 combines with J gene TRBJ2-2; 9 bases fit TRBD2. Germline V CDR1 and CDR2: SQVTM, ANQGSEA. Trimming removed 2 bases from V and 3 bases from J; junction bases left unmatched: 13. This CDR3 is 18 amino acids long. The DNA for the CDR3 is TGCAGCGTTGAATTGGGGGGATGGGCGGGAGGGGACACCGGGGAGCTGTTTTTT. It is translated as CSVELGGWAGGDTGELFF.

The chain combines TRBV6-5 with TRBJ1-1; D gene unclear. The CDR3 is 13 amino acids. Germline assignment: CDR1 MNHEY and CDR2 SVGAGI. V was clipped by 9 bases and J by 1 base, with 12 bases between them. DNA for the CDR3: TGTGCCAGTATCCAAGCCGCGAACACTGAAGCTTTCTTT. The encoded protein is CASIQAANTEAFF.

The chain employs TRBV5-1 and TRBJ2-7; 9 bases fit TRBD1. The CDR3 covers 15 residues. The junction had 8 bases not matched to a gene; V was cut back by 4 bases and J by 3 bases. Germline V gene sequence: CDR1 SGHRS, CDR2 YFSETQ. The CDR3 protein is CASSQVLGQGYEQYF. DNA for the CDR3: TGCGCCAGCAGCCAAGTTCTGGGACAGGGCTACGAGCAGTACTTC.

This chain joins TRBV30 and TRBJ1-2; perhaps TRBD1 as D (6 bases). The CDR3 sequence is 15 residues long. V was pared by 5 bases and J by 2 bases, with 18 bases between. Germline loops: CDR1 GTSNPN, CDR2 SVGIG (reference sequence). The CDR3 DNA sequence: TGTGCCTGGTCGACAGGAGGCCCCACGAACTATGGCTACACCTTC. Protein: CAWSTGGPTNYGYTF.

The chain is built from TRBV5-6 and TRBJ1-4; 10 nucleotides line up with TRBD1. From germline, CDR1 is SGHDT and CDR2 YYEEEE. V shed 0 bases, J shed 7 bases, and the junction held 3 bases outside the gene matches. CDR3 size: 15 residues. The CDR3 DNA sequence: TGTGCCAGCAGCTTGGAGACAGGGGGCAGTGAAAAACTGTTTTTT. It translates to CASSLETGGSEKLFF. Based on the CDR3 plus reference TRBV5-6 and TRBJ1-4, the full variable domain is DAGVTQSPTHLIKTRGQQVTLRCSPKSGHDTVSWYQQALGQGPQFIFQYYEEEERQRGNFPDRFSGHQFPNYSSELNVNALLLGDSALYLCASSLETGGSEKLFFGSGTQLSVL.